This paragraph covers one T cell receptor beta chain sequence. Its specificity is not known. The entry originates in a study of beta chain features in type 1 diabetes. General study findings and limits: TCRB CDR3s from Type 1 diabetes patients were moderately but significantly shorter in all four CD4+ subsets. cDNA-based reads could over-represent cells with high TCR expression.

Since all of the isolated RNA was reverse transcribed, expressed TCRB transcripts were what got sequenced. Data came from immunoSEQ multiplex PCR; TCRdb stores just in-frame clones and leaves some out. This table holds over 55,000 clones, around half found once. CDR3 length: 14 residues. V shed 1 base and J shed 7 bases, with 13 bases lying between them. Germline-derived CDR1 and CDR2 are SSHAT and FNYEAQ (reference sequence). V usage is TRBV7-7 and J usage is TRBJ2-5; D might be TRBD2 (5 bases). The receptor comes from a woman aged 40 to 50 with type 1 diabetes. Sequences were obtained from Tregs from blood. The CDR3, as DNA: TGTGCCAGCAGCTTAGATCGGGGTCGTGGGACCCAGTACTTC. It translates to CASSLDRGRGTQYF.